Below are 10 T cell receptor beta chains sequenced from a single sample in a study of blood T cell repertoires in COVID-19. Repertoires were generated with immunoSEQ multiplex PCR, while TCRdb's copy carries only in-frame clones and drops some. The sample records about 73,000 clones, 80% to 85% being singletons. Sequenced material: peripheral blood. These receptors were collected from a woman aged 55-69 years with acute or convalescent COVID-19.

The V and J genes are TRBV4-2 and TRBJ2-1, with 8 positions matching TRBD2. CDR3 length: 15 amino acids. The germline V gene has CDR1 LGHNA and CDR2 YNFKEQ. The ends lost 7 bases at V and 7 bases at J; junction bases unmatched: 12. The DNA for the CDR3 is TGTGCCAGCACCCGCCTCCGGGGGGGGGAAAATGAGCAGTTCTTC. This encodes CASTRLRGGENEQFF.

The rearrangement uses TRBV5-5 and TRBJ1-2; 8 bases map to TRBD1. Germline values: CDR1 SGHKS, CDR2 YYEKEE (reference sequence). V trimming: 4 bases; J trimming: 3 bases; junction bases outside the gene matches: 11. This CDR3 is 16 amino acids long. The DNA of the CDR3 is TGTGCCAGCAGCGTACCCCAGGGGGCGAATGACTATGGCTACACCTTC. Its translation is CASSVPQGANDYGYTF. Filled out from reference TRBV5-5 and TRBJ1-2, the complete variable domain reads DAGVTQSPTHLIKTRGQQVTLRCSPISGHKSVSWYQQVLGQGPQFIFQYYEKEERGRGNFPDRFSARQFPNYSSELNVNALLLGDSALYLCASSVPQGANDYGYTFGSGTRLTVV.

The rearrangement joins TRBV12-3 or TRBV12-4 to TRBJ1-1; 8 bases are a match to TRBD1. CDR3 length: 13 amino acids. V was pared by 10 bases and J by 0 bases, with 4 bases of the junction left unmatched. Here the CDR3 DNA reads TGTGCCACGGTCAGGGGGCTGAACACTGAAGCTTTCTTT. The encoded protein is CATVRGLNTEAFF.

Details on this clone: A junction boundary mismatches the germline segment, possibly from a read error. This chain joins TRBV5-1 and TRBJ2-3; a weak D match, TRBD1 (6 bases). CDR1 is SGHRS, CDR2 YFSETQ, per germline. The CDR3 extends over 12 amino acids. CDR3 in amino acids: CASRLDRDTQYF. CDR3 coding DNA: TGCGCCAGCAGATTGGACAGAGATACGCAGTATTTT. The entire variable domain, with the rest obtained from reference TRBV5-1 and TRBJ2-3, is as follows: KAGVTQTPRYLIKTRGQQVTLSCSPISGHRSVSWYQQTPGQGLQFLFEYFSETQRNKGNFPGRFSGRQFSNSRSEMNVSTLELGDSALYLCASRLDRDTQYFGPGTRLTVL.

This clone was found once. The gene calls are TRBV6-1 and TRBJ2-7; TRBD2 is a possible D gene (6 bases). V dropped 2 bases and J dropped 3 bases, with 17 bases sitting between them. CDR1 is MNHNS and CDR2 is SASEGT in the germline V gene. The CDR3 is 16 amino acids. The CDR3 DNA sequence: TGTGCCAGCAGTGAACGGGTGGAAGGGAGGTACTACGAGCAGTACTTC. Its translation: CASSERVEGRYYEQYF.

This clone showed up just once. The chain is built from TRBV7-8 and TRBJ1-6, with a weak D call TRBD1 (6 bases). The V gene's germline CDR1 is SGHVS and CDR2 FQNEAQ. The CDR3 sequence is 14 residues long. V lost 5 bases to trimming and J lost 4 bases, with 9 bases between them. The CDR3 is CASSPGTYNSPLHF. CDR3 DNA sequence: TGTGCCAGCAGCCCTGGGACATATAATTCACCCCTCCACTTT.

This clone was recorded only once. This chain joins TRBV6-2 or TRBV6-3 and TRBJ1-1; tentative D call: TRBD1 (6 bases). The CDR3 has 14 residues. Germline loops: CDR1 MNHEY, CDR2 SVGEGT. V was cut by 1 base and J by 4 bases, with 10 bases left in between. DNA for the CDR3: TGTGCCAGCAGTTACTGGGGGCGCGGCACTGAAGCTTTCTTT. Its translation is CASSYWGRGTEAFF.

This sequence joins TRBV2 and TRBJ2-3, with D possibly TRBD2 on 5 matching bases. V lost 2 bases, J lost 3 bases, and 9 bases lay in between. Germline V gene lookup returns CDR1 SNHLY and CDR2 FYNNEI. CDR3 length equals 14 residues. CDR3 bases: TGTGCCAGCAGTGAAATTGGGAGAACAGATACGCAGTATTTT. Translation gives CASSEIGRTDTQYF.

The J gene is TRBJ1-5, the V gene TRBV7-8; D may be TRBD1 (5 bases). The germline gives CDR1 SGHVS, CDR2 FQNEAQ. This CDR3 is built from 16 residues. Trimming took 4 bases from V and 0 from J, leaving 13 bases between them. CDR3 DNA sequence: TGTGCCAGCAGCTCCCTTCGGGGGGATAGCAATCAGCCCCAGCATTTT. It yields the protein CASSSLRGDSNQPQHF.

This chain joins TRBV6-1 and TRBJ1-3; D is unresolved. V was shortened by 2 bases and J by 0 bases, with 8 bases between the two germline ends. There are 15 residues in the CDR3. CDR1 MNHNS and CDR2 SASEGT come from the germline V gene. CDR3 nucleotide sequence: TGTGCCAGCAGTGAACCCCTATTCTCTGGAAACACCATATATTTT. Its protein product is CASSEPLFSGNTIYF.